A selection of T cell receptor beta chains follows, all from one sample in a study of cytomegalovirus exposure and HLA in healthy donors. Using immunoSEQ multiplex PCR, the repertoire was profiled, and TCRdb retains in-frame clones only, with some absent. The sample lists approximately 150,000 clones, approximately 72% occurring once. Sequenced: PBMCs. These receptors were obtained from a man over 45 in good health and CMV-seronegative. The CDR3 runs from the conserved cysteine through the conserved F or W. D genes are given only for firm matches. Part of the rows lack a size; the others show once, few, many or a class for expanded clones.

size	V	D	J	CDR3	DNA
-	TRBV14	-	TRBJ2-7	CASSPMGSLGDTLSYEQYF	TGTGCCAGCAGCCCAATGGGGAGCTTAGGGGACACGCTTTCCTACGAGCAGTACTTC
-	TRBV6-5	-	TRBJ2-1	CASKLGTFNEQFF	TGTGCCAGCAAACTAGGGACTTTCAATGAGCAGTTCTTC
-	TRBV7-9	TRBD1	TRBJ1-4	CASSLDRGNEKLFF	TGTGCCAGCAGCCTCGACAGGGGGAATGAAAAACTGTTTTTT
-	TRBV19	-	TRBJ1-1	CASSIARLTTEAFF	TGTGCCAGTAGTATAGCCAGGCTAACCACTGAAGCTTTCTTT
-	TRBV27	TRBD2	TRBJ2-1	CASSPATGLAGGSSYNEQFF	TGTGCCAGCAGTCCAGCCACCGGACTAGCGGGGGGGAGCTCCTACAATGAGCAGTTCTTC
-	TRBV5-1	-	TRBJ1-2	CASSLDGLANYGYTF	TGCGCCAGCAGCTTGGACGGCCTAGCTAACTATGGCTACACCTTC
-	TRBV5-8	-	TRBJ1-1	CASTPRRTSNTEAFF	TGTGCCAGCACCCCGCGGAGGACGAGTAACACTGAAGCTTTCTTT
-	TRBV7-9	-	TRBJ2-7	CASSLLEGTYEQYF	TGTGCCAGCAGCTTGTTGGAGGGTACCTACGAGCAGTACTTC
few	TRBV10-1	TRBD1	TRBJ1-1	CASSPLGTGISKAFF	TGCGCCAGCAGTCCCCTTGGGACAGGGATTTCGAAGGCTTTCTTT
-	TRBV5-1	-	TRBJ1-5	CASSLAGQGGQPQHF	TGCGCCAGCAGCTTGGCCGGGCAGGGTGGGCAGCCCCAGCATTTT
-	TRBV5-1	-	TRBJ1-5	CASSLEGGGSNQPQHF	TGCGCCAGCAGCTTGGAAGGTGGCGGGTCTAATCAGCCCCAGCATTTT
-	TRBV7-2	-	TRBJ1-4	CASSPTVTNEKLFF	TGTGCCAGCAGCCCGACAGTAACTAATGAAAAACTGTTTTTT
-	TRBV7-2	-	TRBJ1-1	CASSFGGLNTEAFF	TGTGCCAGCAGCTTTGGCGGGTTGAACACTGAAGCTTTCTTT
-	TRBV2	TRBD1	TRBJ1-1	CASSEAQGAMITEAFF	TGTGCCAGCAGTGAAGCGCAGGGGGCGATGATCACTGAAGCTTTCTTT
-	TRBV4-1	-	TRBJ1-4	CASSHTGPYGEKLFF	TGCGCCAGCAGCCACACAGGGCCTTACGGCGAAAAACTGTTTTTT
few	TRBV7-2	-	TRBJ1-2	CASSLGGGVFYGYTF	TGTGCCAGCAGCTTAGGTGGAGGTGTTTTCTATGGCTACACCTTC
few	TRBV2	-	TRBJ1-1	CASSSKRDTEAFF	TGTGCCAGCAGTTCCAAGCGGGACACTGAAGCTTTCTTT
-	TRBV5-1	TRBD1	TRBJ1-6	CASSLAGTGGSPLHF	TGCGCCAGCAGCTTGGCCGGGACAGGGGGTTCACCCCTCCACTTT
few	TRBV19	TRBD1	TRBJ1-2	CASSLDPFIRGRYGYTF	TGTGCCAGTAGTCTTGACCCCTTTATCAGGGGGCGATATGGCTACACCTTC
-	TRBV28	-	TRBJ2-7	CASSRGGSSYEQYF	TGTGCCAGCAGTAGGGGGGGCAGTTCCTACGAGCAGTACTTC
-	TRBV7-9	TRBD1	TRBJ2-1	CASSVQRTGVGEQFF	TGTGCCAGCAGTGTACAGCGGACAGGGGTCGGTGAGCAGTTCTTC
-	TRBV7-9	TRBD1	TRBJ2-7	CASSQTGQGTYEQYF	TGTGCCAGCAGCCAGACCGGACAGGGGACCTACGAGCAGTACTTC
few	TRBV6-1	-	TRBJ2-5	CASRWRGPQETQYF	TGTGCCAGTCGCTGGCGGGGGCCTCAAGAGACCCAGTACTTC
-	TRBV18	TRBD1	TRBJ1-2	CASSPLTKTGGQGGYTF	TGTGCCAGCTCACCATTAACCAAGACAGGGGGCCAGGGAGGCTACACCTTC
-	TRBV11-1	-	TRBJ2-7	CASSLVGQGYEQYF	TGTGCCAGCAGCTTAGTGGGGCAGGGCTACGAGCAGTACTTC
-	TRBV7-2	-	TRBJ2-1	CASSRTGSYEQFF	TGTGCCAGCAGCCGAACAGGGAGCTATGAGCAGTTCTTC
once	TRBV29-1	-	TRBJ2-7	CSVKQGGSYEQYF	TGCAGCGTTAAACAGGGTGGCTCCTACGAGCAGTACTTC
-	TRBV10-2	-	TRBJ1-6	CASSEALGSDSPLHF	TGCGCCAGCAGTGAGGCCCTGGGGAGCGATTCACCCCTCCACTTT
-	TRBV19	-	TRBJ1-5	CASSIDRGRGQPQHF	TGTGCCAGTAGTATAGATCGAGGGAGGGGACAGCCCCAGCATTTT
-	TRBV6-5	TRBD1	TRBJ2-7	CASSYSDRGPGEQYF	TGTGCCAGCAGTTACTCTGACAGGGGGCCGGGCGAGCAGTACTTC
once	TRBV21-1	-	TRBJ2-2	CAAQGRGAYTGELFF	TGTGCCGCTCAGGGGAGGGGGGCTTACACCGGGGAGCTGTTTTTT
-	TRBV14	TRBD1	TRBJ1-1	CASSQDEGARNTEAFF	TGTGCCAGCAGCCAAGATGAGGGGGCCCGGAACACTGAAGCTTTCTTT
-	TRBV11-2	-	TRBJ2-3	CASSLDTSTDTQYF	TGTGCCAGCAGCTTAGATACTAGCACAGATACGCAGTATTTT
-	TRBV12-2	-	TRBJ2-5	CASRLKLAGGLSETQYF	TGCGCAAGTCGCCTAAAGCTAGCGGGGGGGCTGTCGGAGACCCAGTACTTC
-	TRBV10-3	TRBD1	TRBJ1-5	CAISSGTGNQPQHF	TGTGCCATCAGTTCCGGGACAGGGAATCAGCCCCAGCATTTT
-	TRBV5-4	TRBD1	TRBJ2-5	CASSLIDRVGETQYF	TGTGCCAGCAGCTTGATCGACAGGGTCGGAGAGACCCAGTACTTC
-	TRBV5-4	TRBD1	TRBJ2-1	CASSLKKTGDNEQFF	TGTGCCAGCAGCTTAAAAAAGACAGGGGACAATGAGCAGTTCTTC
-	TRBV7-8	-	TRBJ2-3	CASSLIETGWDTQYF	TGTGCCAGCAGCTTGATCGAGACGGGATGGGATACGCAGTATTTT
-	TRBV7-2	-	TRBJ1-1	CASSSPTVEAFF	TGTGCCAGCAGCTCCCCGACAGTTGAAGCTTTCTTT
-	TRBV7-9	-	TRBJ2-7	CASSIPQGSYEQYF	TGTGCCAGCAGCATCCCACAGGGTTCCTACGAGCAGTACTTC
-	TRBV5-1	TRBD2	TRBJ2-1	CASSLLPGLAGGSSYNEQFF	TGCGCCAGCAGCTTGCTCCCTGGACTAGCGGGGGGGAGCTCCTACAATGAGCAGTTCTTC
once	TRBV7-6	TRBD1	TRBJ2-7	CASSLDRGTEQYF	TGTGCCAGCAGCCTCGACAGGGGAACCGAGCAGTACTTC
-	TRBV5-1	TRBD2	TRBJ2-5	CASSQRKSGGHGETQYF	TGCGCCAGCAGCCAAAGAAAAAGCGGGGGTCACGGGGAGACCCAGTACTTC
-	TRBV6-1	-	TRBJ2-7	CASSRSRDPYEQYF	TGTGCCAGCAGCCGGAGCCGGGATCCCTACGAGCAGTACTTC
-	TRBV14	-	TRBJ2-7	CASSHGGSAGSYEQYF	TGTGCCAGCAGCCATGGTGGGTCGGCGGGCTCCTACGAGCAGTACTTC
-	TRBV5-1	-	TRBJ2-2	CASSLVPVANTGELFF	TGCGCCAGCAGCTTGGTTCCGGTCGCGAACACCGGGGAGCTGTTTTTT
-	TRBV6-5	-	TRBJ1-4	CASTRTGHLNEKLFF	TGTGCCAGCACGCGCACGGGACACCTTAATGAAAAACTGTTTTTT
few	TRBV29-1	TRBD1	TRBJ1-2	CSVRGQGANGYTF	TGCAGCGTTCGGGGACAGGGGGCTAATGGCTACACCTTC
many	TRBV29-1	TRBD2	TRBJ2-2	CSGSGGYNTGELFF	TGCAGCGGGAGCGGGGGCTACAACACCGGGGAGCTGTTTTTT
-	TRBV7-3	-	TRBJ1-5	CASSLQAGGNQPQHF	TGTGCCAGCAGCTTACAGGCGGGGGGTAATCAGCCCCAGCATTTT
-	TRBV5-1	TRBD1	TRBJ2-5	CASSWGQSQETQYF	TGCGCCAGCAGCTGGGGACAGTCCCAAGAGACCCAGTACTTC
few	TRBV29-1	-	TRBJ2-7	CSVDLGPGEQYF	TGCAGCGTTGATTTGGGGCCCGGGGAGCAGTACTTC
few	TRBV5-1	TRBD1	TRBJ1-3	CASSPSDRGSGNTIYF	TGCGCCAGCAGCCCTTCGGACAGGGGCTCTGGAAACACCATATATTTT
-	TRBV7-2	TRBD1	TRBJ2-7	CASSLGGDRGYEQYF	TGTGCCAGCAGCTTAGGGGGGGACAGGGGGTACGAGCAGTACTTC
-	TRBV19	-	TRBJ1-1	CASSRGTEAFF	TGTGCCAGTTCAAGGGGAACTGAAGCTTTCTTT
-	TRBV5-1	-	TRBJ1-1	CASSLEGRTEAFF	TGCGCCAGCAGCTTGGAAGGGAGGACTGAAGCTTTCTTT
few	TRBV28	-	TRBJ1-2	CASSLRATNYGYTF	TGTGCCAGCAGTTTGCGGGCTACCAACTATGGCTACACCTTC
-	TRBV19	-	TRBJ1-1	CASPPGGSGNTEAFF	TGTGCCAGTCCCCCGGGGGGCTCAGGGAACACTGAAGCTTTCTTT